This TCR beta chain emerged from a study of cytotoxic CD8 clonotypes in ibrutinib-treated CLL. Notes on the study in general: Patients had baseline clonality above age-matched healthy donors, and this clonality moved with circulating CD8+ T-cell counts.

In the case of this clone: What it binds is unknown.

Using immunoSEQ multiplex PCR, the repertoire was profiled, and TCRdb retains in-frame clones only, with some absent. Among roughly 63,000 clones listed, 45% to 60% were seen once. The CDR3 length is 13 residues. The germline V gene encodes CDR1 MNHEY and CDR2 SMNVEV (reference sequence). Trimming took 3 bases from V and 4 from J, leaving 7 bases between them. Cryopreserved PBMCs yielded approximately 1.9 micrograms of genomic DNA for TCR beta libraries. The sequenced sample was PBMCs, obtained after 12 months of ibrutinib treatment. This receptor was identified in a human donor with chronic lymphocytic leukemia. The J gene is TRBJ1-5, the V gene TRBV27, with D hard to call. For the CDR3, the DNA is TGTGCCAGCAGTTTGGTTACAAATCAGCCCCAGCATTTT. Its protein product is CASSLVTNQPQHF.